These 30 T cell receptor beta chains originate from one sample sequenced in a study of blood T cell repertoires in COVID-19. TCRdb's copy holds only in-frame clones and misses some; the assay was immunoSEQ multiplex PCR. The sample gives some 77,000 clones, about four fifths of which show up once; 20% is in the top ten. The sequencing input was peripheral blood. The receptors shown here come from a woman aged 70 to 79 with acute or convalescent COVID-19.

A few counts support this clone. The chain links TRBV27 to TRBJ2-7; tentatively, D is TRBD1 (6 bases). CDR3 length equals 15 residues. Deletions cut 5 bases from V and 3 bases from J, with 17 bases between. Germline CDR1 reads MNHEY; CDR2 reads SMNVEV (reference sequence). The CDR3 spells CASSKTGYEGYEQYF. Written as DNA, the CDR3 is TGTGCCAGCAGTAAAACAGGGTATGAAGGCTACGAGCAGTACTTC.

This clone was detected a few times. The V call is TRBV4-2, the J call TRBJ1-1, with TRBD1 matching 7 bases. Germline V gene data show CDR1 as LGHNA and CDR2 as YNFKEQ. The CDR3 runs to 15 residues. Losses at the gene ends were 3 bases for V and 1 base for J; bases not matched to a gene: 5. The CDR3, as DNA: TGTGCCAGCAGCCAGATGGGGACAGCGAACACTGAAGCTTTCTTT. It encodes CASSQMGTANTEAFF.

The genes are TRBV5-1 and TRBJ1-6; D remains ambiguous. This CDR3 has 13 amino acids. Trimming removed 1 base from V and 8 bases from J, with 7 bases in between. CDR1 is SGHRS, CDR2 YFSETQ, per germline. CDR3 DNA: TGCGCCAGCAGCTTGTATCGCGATTCACCCCTCCACTTT. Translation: CASSLYRDSPLHF.

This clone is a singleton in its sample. This chain's CDR3 is CASSFLQGNYEQYF. In DNA form, the CDR3 reads TGTGCCAGCAGTTTTTTACAGGGAAATTACGAGCAGTACTTC. This chain connects TRBV28 to TRBJ2-7, with D perhaps TRBD1 (6 bases). CDR3 length equals 14 residues. In germline, CDR1 is MDHEN, CDR2 SYDVKM. V shed 3 bases and J shed 4 bases, with 13 bases lying between them.

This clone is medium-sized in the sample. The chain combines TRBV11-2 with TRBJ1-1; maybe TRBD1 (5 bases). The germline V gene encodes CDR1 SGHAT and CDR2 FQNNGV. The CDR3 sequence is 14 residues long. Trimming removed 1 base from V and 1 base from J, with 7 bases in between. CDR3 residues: CASSLGRGNTEAFF. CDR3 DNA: TGTGCCAGCAGCTTAGGTAGGGGGAACACTGAAGCTTTCTTT.

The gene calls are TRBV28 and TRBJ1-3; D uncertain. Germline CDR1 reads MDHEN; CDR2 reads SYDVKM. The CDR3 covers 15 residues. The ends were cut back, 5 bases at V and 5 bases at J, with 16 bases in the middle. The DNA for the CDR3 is TGTGCCAGCAGTCCCTCGCCCGCGGTCAGAAACACCATATATTTT. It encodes CASSPSPAVRNTIYF. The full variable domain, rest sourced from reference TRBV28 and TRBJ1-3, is DVKVTQSSRYLVKRTGEKVFLECVQDMDHENMFWYRQDPGLGLRLIYFSYDVKMKEKGDIPEGYSVSREKKERFSLILESASTNQTSMYLCASSPSPAVRNTIYFGEGSWLTVV.

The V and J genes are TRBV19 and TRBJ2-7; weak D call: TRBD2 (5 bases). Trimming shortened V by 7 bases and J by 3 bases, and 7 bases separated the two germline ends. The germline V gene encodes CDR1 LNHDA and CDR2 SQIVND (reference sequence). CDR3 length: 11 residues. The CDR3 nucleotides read TGTGCCAGTATCGGGGACTACGAGCAGTACTTC. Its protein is CASIGDYEQYF.

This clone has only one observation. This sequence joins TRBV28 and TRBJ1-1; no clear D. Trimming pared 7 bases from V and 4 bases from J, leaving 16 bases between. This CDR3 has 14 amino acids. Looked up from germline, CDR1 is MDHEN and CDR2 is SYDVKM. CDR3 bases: TGTGCCAGCATCCCGGTGGGCAGGTTCACTGAAGCTTTCTTT. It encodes CASIPVGRFTEAFF.

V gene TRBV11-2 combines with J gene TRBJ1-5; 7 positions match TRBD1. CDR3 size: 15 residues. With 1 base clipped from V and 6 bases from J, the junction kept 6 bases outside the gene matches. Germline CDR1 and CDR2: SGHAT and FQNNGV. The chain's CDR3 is CASSLGGGGIQPQHF. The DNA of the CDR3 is TGTGCCAGCAGCTTAGGTGGAGGGGGCATTCAGCCCCAGCATTTT.

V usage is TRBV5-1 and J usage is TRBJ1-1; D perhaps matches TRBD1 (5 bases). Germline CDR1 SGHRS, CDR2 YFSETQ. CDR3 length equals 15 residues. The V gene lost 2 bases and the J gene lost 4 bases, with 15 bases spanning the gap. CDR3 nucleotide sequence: TGCGCCAGCAGCTTTTCGTACCTGCAGGGCACTGAAGCTTTCTTT. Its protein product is CASSFSYLQGTEAFF.

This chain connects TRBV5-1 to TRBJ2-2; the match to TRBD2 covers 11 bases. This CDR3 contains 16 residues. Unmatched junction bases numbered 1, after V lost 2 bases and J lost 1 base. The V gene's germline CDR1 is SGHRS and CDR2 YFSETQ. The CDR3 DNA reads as TGCGCCAGCAGCTTCACTAGCGGGGGGAACACCGGGGAGCTGTTTTTT. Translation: CASSFTSGGNTGELFF. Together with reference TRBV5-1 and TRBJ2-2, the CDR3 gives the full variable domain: KAGVTQTPRYLIKTRGQQVTLSCSPISGHRSVSWYQQTPGQGLQFLFEYFSETQRNKGNFPGRFSGRQFSNSRSEMNVSTLELGDSALYLCASSFTSGGNTGELFFGEGSRLTVL.

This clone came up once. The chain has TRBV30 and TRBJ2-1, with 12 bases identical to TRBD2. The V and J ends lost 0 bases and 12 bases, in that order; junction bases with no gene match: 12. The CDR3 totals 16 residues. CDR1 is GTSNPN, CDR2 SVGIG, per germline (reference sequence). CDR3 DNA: TGTGCCTGGAGTGTGGGCACTAGCGGGAGGTCTAGCGTGCAGTTCTTC. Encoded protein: CAWSVGTSGRSSVQFF.

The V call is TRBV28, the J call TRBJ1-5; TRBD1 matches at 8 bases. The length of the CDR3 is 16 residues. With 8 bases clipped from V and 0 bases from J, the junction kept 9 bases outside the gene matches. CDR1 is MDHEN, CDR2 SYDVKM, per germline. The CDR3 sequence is CASGRTGIFSNQPQHF. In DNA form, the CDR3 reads TGTGCCAGCGGAAGGACAGGGATCTTTAGCAATCAGCCCCAGCATTTT.

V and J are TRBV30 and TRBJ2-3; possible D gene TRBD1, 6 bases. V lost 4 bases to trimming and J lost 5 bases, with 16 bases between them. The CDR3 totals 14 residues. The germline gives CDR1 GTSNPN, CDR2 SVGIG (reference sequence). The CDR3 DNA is TGTGCCTGGATAACTCGGACAGCCATAGATACGCAGTATTTT. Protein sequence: CAWITRTAIDTQYF.

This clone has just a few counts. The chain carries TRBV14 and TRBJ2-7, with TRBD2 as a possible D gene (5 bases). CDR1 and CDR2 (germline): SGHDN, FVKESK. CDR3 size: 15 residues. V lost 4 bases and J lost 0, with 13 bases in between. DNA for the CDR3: TGTGCCAGCAGCCCCTTGGGCGGAGGCTCCTACGAGCAGTACTTC. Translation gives CASSPLGGGSYEQYF. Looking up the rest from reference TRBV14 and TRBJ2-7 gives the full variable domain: EAGVTQFPSHSVIEKGQTVTLRCDPISGHDNLYWYRRVMGKEIKFLLHFVKESKQDESGMPNNRFLAERTGGTYSTLKVQPAELEDSGVYFCASSPLGGGSYEQYFGPGTRLTVT.

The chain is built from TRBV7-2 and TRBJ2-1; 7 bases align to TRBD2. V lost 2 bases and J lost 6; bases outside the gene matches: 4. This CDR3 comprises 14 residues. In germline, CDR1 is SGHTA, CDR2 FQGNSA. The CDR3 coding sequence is TGTGCCAGCAGCTTACTCAGCGGGGTCAATGAGCAGTTCTTC. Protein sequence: CASSLLSGVNEQFF.

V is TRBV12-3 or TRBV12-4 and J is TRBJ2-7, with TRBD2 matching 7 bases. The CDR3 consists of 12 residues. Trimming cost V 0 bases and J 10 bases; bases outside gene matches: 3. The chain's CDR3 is CASSLAGGRQYF. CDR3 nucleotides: TGTGCCAGCAGTTTAGCGGGAGGGCGTCAGTACTTC.

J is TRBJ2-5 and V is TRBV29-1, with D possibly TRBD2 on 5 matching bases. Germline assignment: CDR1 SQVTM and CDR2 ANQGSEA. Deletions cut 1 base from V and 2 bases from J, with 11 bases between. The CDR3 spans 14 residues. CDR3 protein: CSVEARAAQETQYF. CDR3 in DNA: TGCAGCGTTGAAGCGAGGGCGGCTCAAGAGACCCAGTACTTC.

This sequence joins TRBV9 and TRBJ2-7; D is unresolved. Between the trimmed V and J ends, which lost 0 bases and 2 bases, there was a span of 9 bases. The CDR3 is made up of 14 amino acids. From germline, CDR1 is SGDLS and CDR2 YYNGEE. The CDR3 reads CASSVVETAYEQYF. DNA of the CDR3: TGTGCCAGCAGCGTAGTGGAGACGGCCTACGAGCAGTACTTC.

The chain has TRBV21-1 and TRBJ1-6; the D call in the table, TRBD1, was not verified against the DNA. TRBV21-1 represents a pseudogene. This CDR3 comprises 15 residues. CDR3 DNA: TGTGCCAGCAAGAAAGGACAGGGGGCTAATTCACCCCTCCACTTT. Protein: CASKKGQGANSPLHF.

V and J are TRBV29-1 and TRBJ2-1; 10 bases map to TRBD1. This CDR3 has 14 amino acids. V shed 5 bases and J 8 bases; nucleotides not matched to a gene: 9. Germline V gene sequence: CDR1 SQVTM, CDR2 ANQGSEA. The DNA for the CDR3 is TGCAGCGTTCCAAAGACAGGGGGCATAGATGAGCAGTTCTTC. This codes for CSVPKTGGIDEQFF.

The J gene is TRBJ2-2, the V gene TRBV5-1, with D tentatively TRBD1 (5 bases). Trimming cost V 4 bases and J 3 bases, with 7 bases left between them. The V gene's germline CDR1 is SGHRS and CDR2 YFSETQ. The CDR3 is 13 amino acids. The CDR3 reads CASSRGDTGELFF. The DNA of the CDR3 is TGCGCCAGCAGCAGGGGTGACACCGGGGAGCTGTTTTTT.

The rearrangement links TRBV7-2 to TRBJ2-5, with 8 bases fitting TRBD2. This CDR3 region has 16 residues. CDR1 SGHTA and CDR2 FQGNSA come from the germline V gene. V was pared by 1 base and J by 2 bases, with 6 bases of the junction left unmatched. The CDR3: CASSLVSGRLQETQYF. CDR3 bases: TGTGCCAGCAGCTTAGTAAGCGGGAGACTTCAAGAGACCCAGTACTTC.

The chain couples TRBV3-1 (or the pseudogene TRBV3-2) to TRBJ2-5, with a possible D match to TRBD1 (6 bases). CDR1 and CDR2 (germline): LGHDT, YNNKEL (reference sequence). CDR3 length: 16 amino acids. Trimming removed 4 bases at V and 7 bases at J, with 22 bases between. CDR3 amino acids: CASSLLTGKRRGTQYF. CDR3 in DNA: TGTGCCAGCAGCCTCCTAACAGGGAAACGGCGAGGGACCCAGTACTTC.

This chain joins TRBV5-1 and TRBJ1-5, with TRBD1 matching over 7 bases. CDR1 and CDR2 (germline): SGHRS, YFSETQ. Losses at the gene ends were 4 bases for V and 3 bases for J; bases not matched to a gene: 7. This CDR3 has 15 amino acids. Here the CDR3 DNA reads TGCGCCAGCAGCACTTCAGGGGGTCCCAATCAGCCCCAGCATTTT. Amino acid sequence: CASSTSGGPNQPQHF.

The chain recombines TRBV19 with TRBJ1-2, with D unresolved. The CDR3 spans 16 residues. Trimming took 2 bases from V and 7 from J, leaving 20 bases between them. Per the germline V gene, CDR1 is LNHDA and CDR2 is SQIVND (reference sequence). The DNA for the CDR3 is TGTGCCAGTAGTATACCCCGATCCGGGTTTGCTCCTGGCTACACCTTC. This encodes CASSIPRSGFAPGYTF.

DNA for the CDR3: TGTGCCAGCAGTCGAATATCCGGGACTAGTCCCCACGAGCAGTACTTC. As protein: CASSRISGTSPHEQYF. The chain employs TRBV27 and TRBJ2-7; 8 bases agree with TRBD2. The germline V gene encodes CDR1 MNHEY and CDR2 SMNVEV (reference sequence). This CDR3 is 16 amino acids long. With V trimmed by 5 bases and J by 5 bases, 14 bases remained unmatched.

CDR3 protein: CASSYADRGPDTQYF. The CDR3 bases are TGTGCCAGCAGTTACGCCGACAGGGGCCCAGATACGCAGTATTTT. V usage is TRBV6-6 and J usage is TRBJ2-3; 8 bases align to TRBD1. The CDR3 runs to 15 residues. Trimming took 2 bases from V and 4 from J; bases not matched to a gene: 5. In germline, CDR1 is MNHNY, CDR2 SVGAGI (reference sequence).

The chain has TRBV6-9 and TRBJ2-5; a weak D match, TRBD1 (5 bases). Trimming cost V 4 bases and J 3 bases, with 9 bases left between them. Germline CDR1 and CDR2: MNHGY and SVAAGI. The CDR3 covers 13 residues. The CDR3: CASSFIREETQYF. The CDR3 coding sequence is TGTGCCAGCAGTTTCATCAGGGAAGAGACCCAGTACTTC.

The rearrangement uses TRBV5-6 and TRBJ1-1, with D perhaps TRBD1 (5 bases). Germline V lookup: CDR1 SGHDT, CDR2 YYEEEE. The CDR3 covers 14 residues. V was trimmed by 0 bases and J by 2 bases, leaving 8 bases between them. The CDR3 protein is CASSLGQTNTEAFF. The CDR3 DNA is TGTGCCAGCAGCTTGGGACAGACCAACACTGAAGCTTTCTTT.